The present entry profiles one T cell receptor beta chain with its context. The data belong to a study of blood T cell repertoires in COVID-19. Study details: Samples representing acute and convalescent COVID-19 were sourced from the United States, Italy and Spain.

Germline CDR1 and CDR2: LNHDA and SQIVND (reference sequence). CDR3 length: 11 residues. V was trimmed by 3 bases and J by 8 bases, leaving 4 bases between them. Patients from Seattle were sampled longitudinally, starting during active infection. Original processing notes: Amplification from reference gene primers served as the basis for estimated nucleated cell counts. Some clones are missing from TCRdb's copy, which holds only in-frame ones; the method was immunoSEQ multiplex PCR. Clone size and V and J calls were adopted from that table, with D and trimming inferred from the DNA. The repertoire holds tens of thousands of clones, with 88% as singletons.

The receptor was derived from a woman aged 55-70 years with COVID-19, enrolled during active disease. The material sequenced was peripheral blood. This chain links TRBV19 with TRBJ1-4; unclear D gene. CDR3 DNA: TGTGCCAGTAGTATCCAGGAAAAACTGTTTTTT. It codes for CASSIQEKLFF.